One sample yielded the 7 T cell receptor beta chains listed below, sequenced in a study of response to subunit inactivated influenza vaccine. From the RT-PCR reads, TCRdb called clonotypes with MiXCR, one entry per CDR3 protein. The repertoire holds approximately 520,000 distinct CDR3 sequences, with approximately 15% as singletons. The sample in question was CD4+ T cells sorted from PBMCs, obtained approximately 25 months after vaccination. The receptors were gathered from a man in his fifties or sixties who received an inactivated influenza vaccine.

This clonotype was found many times. The gene calls are TRBV20-1 and TRBJ1-5; 9 nucleotides line up with TRBD1. The CDR3 sequence is 13 residues long. Per the germline V gene, CDR1 is DFQATT and CDR2 is SNEGSKA (reference sequence). The V gene end was trimmed by 7 bases and the J gene end by 0 bases; junction bases not matched to a gene: 1. In nucleotides, the CDR3 is TGCAGTGGGACAGGGGATAGCAATCAGCCCCAGCATTTT. Translated, it gives CSGTGDSNQPQHF.

This chain links TRBV10-3 with TRBJ1-2; TRBD1 agrees at 8 bases. Losses at the gene ends were 4 bases for V and 0 bases for J; bases not matched to a gene: 7. Germline V gene data show CDR1 as ENHRY and CDR2 as SYGVKD. CDR3 length: 16 residues. In DNA, the CDR3 is TGTGCCATCAGTGCGGACAGGGATGGCACTAACTATGGCTACACCTTC. Its translation is CAISADRDGTNYGYTF.

This clonotype was found many times. This chain uses TRBV15 with TRBJ2-1; 14 bases are shared with TRBD2. The CDR3 sequence is 16 residues long. V lost 8 bases to trimming and J lost 7 bases; unmatched junction nucleotides: 10. The germline gives CDR1 LNHNV, CDR2 YYDKDF (reference sequence). CDR3 coding DNA: TGTGCCACCGGCTCCAGACTAGCGGGAGGGCTGAATGAGCAGTTCTTC. This translates into CATGSRLAGGLNEQFF. The full variable domain, completed using reference TRBV15 and TRBJ2-1, is DAMVIQNPRYQVTQFGKPVTLSCSQTLNHNVMYWYQQKSSQAPKLLFHYYDKDFNNEADTPDNFQSRRPNTSFCFLDIRSPGLGDTAMYLCATGSRLAGGLNEQFFGPGTRLTVL.

This clonotype was counted between two and nine times. The rearrangement links TRBV28 to TRBJ2-6; 7 bases are shared with TRBD1. Unmatched junction bases numbered 8, after V lost 9 bases and J lost 0 bases. Germline V gene sequence: CDR1 MDHEN, CDR2 SYDVKM. The CDR3 contains 16 residues. CDR3 loop: CASRTGQYSGANVLTF. CDR3 bases: TGTGCCAGTCGGACAGGACAGTACTCTGGGGCCAACGTCCTGACTTTC. The full variable domain, rest sourced from reference TRBV28 and TRBJ2-6, is DVKVTQSSRYLVKRTGEKVFLECVQDMDHENMFWYRQDPGLGLRLIYFSYDVKMKEKGDIPEGYSVSREKKERFSLILESASTNQTSMYLCASRTGQYSGANVLTFGAGSRLTVL.

The J gene is TRBJ1-5, the V gene TRBV10-3, with D unresolved. Germline V CDR1 and CDR2: ENHRY, SYGVKD. This CDR3 contains 13 residues. Between the trimmed V and J ends, which lost 4 bases and 5 bases, there was a span of 9 bases. The CDR3 DNA reads TGTGCCATCAGTGTTGAGCTCGATCAGCCCCAGCATTTT. It is translated as CAISVELDQPQHF.

The chain couples TRBV10-3 to TRBJ2-1, with 11 bases matching TRBD2. The germline gives CDR1 ENHRY, CDR2 SYGVKD. Germline trimming cut 4 bases from V and 6 bases from J; bases unmatched to any gene: 8. The CDR3 sequence is 16 residues long. The CDR3 region has the DNA TGTGCCATCAGTGCGTCACTAGCGGGAGAAATCAATGAGCAGTTCTTC. This sequence encodes CAISASLAGEINEQFF.

This clonotype came up a few times. The CDR3 region is CASSLLQGTTNEKLFF. The CDR3 DNA sequence: TGTGCCAGCAGCTTATTGCAGGGGACAACTAATGAAAAACTGTTTTTT. V is TRBV7-2 and J is TRBJ1-4; maybe TRBD1 (6 bases). Germline loops: CDR1 SGHTA, CDR2 FQGNSA. CDR3 length: 16 residues. With 2 bases removed from V and 0 bases from J, the gap between germline ends came to 10 bases.